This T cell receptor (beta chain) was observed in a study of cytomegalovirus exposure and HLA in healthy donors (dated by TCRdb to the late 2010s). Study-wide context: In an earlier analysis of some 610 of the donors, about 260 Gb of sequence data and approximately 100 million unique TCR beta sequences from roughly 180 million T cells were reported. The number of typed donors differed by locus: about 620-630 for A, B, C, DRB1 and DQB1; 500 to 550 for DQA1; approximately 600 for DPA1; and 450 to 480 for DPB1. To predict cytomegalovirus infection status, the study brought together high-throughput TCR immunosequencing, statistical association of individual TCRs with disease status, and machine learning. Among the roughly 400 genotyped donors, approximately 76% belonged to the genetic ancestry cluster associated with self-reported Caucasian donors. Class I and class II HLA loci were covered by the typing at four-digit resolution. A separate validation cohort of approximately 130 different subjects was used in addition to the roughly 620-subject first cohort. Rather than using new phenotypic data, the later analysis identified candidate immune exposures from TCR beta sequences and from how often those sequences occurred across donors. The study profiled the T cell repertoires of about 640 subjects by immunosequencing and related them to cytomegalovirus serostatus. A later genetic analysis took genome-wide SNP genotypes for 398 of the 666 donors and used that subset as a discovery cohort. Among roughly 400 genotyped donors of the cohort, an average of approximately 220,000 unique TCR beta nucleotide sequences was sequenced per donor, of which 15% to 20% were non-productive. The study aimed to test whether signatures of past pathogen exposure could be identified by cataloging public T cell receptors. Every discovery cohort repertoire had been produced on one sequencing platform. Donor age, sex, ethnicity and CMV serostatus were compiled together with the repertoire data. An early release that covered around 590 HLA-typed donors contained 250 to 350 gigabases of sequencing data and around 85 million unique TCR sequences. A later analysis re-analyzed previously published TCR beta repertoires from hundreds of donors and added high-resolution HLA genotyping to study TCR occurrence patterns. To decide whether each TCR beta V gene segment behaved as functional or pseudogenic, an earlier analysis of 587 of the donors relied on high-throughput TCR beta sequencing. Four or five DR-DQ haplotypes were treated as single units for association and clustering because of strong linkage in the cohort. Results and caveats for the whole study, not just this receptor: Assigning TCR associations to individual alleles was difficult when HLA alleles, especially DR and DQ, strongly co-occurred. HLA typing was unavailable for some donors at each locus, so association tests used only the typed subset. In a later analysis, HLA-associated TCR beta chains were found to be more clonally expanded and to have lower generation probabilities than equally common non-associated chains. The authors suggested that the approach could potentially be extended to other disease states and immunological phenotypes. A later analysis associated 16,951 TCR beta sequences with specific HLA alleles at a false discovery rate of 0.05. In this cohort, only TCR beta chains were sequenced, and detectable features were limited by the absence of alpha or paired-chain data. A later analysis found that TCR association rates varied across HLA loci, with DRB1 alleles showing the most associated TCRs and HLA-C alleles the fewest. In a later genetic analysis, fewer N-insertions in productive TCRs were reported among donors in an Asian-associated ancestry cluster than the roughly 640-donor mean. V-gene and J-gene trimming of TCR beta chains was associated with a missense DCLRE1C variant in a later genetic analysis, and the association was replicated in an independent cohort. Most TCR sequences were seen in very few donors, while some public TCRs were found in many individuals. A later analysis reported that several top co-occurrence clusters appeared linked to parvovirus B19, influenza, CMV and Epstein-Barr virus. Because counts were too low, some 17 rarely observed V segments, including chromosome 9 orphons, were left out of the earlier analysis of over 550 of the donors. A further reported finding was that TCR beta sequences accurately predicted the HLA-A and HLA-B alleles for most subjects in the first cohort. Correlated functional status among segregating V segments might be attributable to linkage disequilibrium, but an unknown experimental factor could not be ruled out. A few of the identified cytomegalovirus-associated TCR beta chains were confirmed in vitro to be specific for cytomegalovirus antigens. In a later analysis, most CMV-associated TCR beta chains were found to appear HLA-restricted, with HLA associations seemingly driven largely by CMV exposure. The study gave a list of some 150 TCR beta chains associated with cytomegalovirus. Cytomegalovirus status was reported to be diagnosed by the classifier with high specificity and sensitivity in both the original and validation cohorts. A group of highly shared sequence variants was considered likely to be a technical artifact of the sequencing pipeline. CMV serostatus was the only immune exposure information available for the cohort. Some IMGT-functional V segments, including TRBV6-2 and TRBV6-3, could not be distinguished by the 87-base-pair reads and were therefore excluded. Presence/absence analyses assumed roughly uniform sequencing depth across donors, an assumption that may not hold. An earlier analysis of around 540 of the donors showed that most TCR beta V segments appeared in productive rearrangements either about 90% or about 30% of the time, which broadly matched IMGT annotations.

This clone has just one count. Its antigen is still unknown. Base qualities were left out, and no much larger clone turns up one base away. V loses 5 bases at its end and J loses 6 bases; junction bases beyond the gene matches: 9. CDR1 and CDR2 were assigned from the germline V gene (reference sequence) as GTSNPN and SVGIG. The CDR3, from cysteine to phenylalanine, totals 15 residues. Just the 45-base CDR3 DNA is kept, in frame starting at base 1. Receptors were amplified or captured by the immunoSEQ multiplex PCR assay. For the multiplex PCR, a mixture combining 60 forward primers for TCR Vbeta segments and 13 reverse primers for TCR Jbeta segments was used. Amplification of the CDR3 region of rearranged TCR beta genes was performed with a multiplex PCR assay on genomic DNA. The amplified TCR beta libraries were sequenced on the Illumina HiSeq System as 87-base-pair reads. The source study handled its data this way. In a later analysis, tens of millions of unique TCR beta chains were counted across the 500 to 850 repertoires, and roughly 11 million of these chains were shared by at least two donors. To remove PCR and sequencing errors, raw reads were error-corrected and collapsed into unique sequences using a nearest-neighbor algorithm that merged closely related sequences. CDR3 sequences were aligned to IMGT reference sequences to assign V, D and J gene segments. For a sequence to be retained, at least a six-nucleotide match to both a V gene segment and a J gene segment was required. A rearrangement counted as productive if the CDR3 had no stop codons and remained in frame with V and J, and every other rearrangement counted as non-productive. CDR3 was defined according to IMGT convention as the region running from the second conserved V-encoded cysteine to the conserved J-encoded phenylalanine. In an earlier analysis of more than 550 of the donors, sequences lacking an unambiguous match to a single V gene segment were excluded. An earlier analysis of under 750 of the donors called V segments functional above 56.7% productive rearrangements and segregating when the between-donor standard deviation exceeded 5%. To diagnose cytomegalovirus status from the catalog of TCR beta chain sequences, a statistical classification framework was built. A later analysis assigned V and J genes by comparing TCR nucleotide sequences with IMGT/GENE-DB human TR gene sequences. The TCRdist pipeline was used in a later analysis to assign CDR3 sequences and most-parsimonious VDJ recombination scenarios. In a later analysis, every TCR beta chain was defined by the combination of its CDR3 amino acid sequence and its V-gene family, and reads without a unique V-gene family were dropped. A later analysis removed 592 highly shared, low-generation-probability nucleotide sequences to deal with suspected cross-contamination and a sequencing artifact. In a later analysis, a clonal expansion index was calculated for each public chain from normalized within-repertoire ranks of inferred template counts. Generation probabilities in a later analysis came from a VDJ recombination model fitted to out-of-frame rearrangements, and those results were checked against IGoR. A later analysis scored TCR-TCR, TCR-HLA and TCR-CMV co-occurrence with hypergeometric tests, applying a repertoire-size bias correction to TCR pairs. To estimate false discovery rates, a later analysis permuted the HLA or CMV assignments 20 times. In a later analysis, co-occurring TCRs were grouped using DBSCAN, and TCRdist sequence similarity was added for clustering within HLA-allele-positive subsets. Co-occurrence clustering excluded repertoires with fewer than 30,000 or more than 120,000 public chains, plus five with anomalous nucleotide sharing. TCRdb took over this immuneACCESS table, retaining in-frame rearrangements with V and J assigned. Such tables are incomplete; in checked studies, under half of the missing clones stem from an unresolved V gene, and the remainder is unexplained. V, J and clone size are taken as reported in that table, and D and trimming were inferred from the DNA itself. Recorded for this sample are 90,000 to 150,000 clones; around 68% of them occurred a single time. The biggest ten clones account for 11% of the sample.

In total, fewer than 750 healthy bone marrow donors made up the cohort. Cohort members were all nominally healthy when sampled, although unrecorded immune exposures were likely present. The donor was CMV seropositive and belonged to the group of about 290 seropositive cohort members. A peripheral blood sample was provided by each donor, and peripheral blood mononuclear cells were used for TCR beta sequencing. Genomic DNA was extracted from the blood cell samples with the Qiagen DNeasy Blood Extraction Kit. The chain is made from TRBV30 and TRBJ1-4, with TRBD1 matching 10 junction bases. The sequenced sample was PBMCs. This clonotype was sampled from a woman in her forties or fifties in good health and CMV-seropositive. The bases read TGTGCCTGGTCAGAGACAGGGGGCATGTATGAAAAACTGTTTTTT. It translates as CAWSETGGMYEKLFF.